This is a list of T cell receptor beta chains from one sample in a study of monozygotic twins with inflammatory bowel disease. TCRdb re-analyzed the 5' RACE reads; it lists each CDR3 protein once, without DNA. Its listing shows a few hundred thousand distinct CDR3 sequences. Sequenced: blood. These receptors were collected from a human donor with ulcerative colitis or Crohn's disease, or a healthy co-twin of an affected twin (not recorded which). Each CDR3 is given with its conserved first and last residue.

V	J	CDR3
TRBV7-2	TRBJ2-7	CASRPDVSYEQYF
TRBV27	TRBJ2-2	CASSFLVNTGELFF
TRBV19	TRBJ2-1	CASSSNEPPGGQFF
TRBV4-1	TRBJ2-1	CASSQDGRTAYNEQFF
TRBV16	TRBJ1-2	CASSRSAGSGYGYTF
TRBV5-1	TRBJ1-6	CASSTGDNSPLHF
TRBV5-1	TRBJ1-1	CASSQHPTGNTEAFF
TRBV6-1	TRBJ1-1	CARFVLSEAFF
TRBV20-1	TRBJ2-2	CSARVIGNSGELFF
TRBV7-2	TRBJ1-1	CASGTVRETTEAFF
TRBV20-1	TRBJ2-5	CSARDWTGSFQETQYF
TRBV5-1	TRBJ1-1	CASSLVGYGAFF
TRBV4-1	TRBJ1-4	CASSQVGSTTNEKLFF
TRBV27	TRBJ2-1	CASRTSGGASHTRNEQFF
TRBV24-1	TRBJ2-5	CATSDADRGGEETQYF
TRBV5-1	TRBJ1-3	CASSLMYREVLGNTIYF
TRBV27	TRBJ2-7	CASSFSGQGADEQYF
TRBV6-5	TRBJ1-4	CASSLITGFATNEKLFF
TRBV28	TRBJ2-3	CASRGAAFTDTQYF
TRBV6-2/TRBV6-3	TRBJ2-5	CASSYVAETQYF
TRBV14	TRBJ1-1	CASSQEIVGWTEAFF
TRBV12-2	TRBJ2-4	CASRLSANPRIQYF
TRBV7-9	TRBJ2-7	CASSLPGQGPVQYF
TRBV20-1	TRBJ2-3	CSARGTGAGDTQYF
TRBV6-5	TRBJ1-2	CASSYSTSSRLYGYTF
TRBV14	TRBJ2-1	CASSQDVGGTYNEQFF
TRBV3-1	TRBJ1-3	CASSQEAVLSGNTIYF
TRBV29-1	TRBJ1-2	CSVDRGRVGYTF
TRBV28	TRBJ2-7	CASRTRGTGSGEQYF
TRBV9	TRBJ1-1	CASSASDTEAFF
TRBV7-2	TRBJ1-1	CASSLEQGTEAFF
TRBV3-1	TRBJ2-1	CASSQAWDRGGDEQFF
TRBV7-9	TRBJ2-5	CASSLAGTASQETQYF
TRBV9	TRBJ2-2	CASSVGWAGGNTGELFF
TRBV12-3/TRBV12-4	TRBJ2-3	CASRSGYTDTQYF
TRBV6-5	TRBJ1-1	CASSSAGTVNTEAFF
TRBV7-8	TRBJ1-4	CASSSIKGGVGEKLFF
TRBV11-1	TRBJ1-6	CASSPRDRGAKPLHF
TRBV15	TRBJ1-5	CATSRDRRLGKQQPQHF
TRBV4-1	TRBJ2-3	CASSQDGAGGVTDTQYF
TRBV7-3	TRBJ2-5	CASSLKGGREQETQYF